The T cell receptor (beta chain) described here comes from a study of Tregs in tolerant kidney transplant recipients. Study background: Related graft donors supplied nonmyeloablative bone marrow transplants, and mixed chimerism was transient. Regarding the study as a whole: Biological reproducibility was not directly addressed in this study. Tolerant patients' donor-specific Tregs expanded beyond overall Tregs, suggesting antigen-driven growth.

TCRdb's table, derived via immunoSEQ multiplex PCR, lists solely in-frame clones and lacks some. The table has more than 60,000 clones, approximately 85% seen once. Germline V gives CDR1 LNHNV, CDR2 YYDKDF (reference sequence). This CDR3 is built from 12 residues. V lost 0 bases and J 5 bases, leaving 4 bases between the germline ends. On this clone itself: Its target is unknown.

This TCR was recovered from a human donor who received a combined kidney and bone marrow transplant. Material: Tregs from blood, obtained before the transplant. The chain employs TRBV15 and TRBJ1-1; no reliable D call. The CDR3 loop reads CATSREGTEAFF. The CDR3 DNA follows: TGTGCCACCAGCAGAGAAGGGACTGAAGCTTTCTTT.